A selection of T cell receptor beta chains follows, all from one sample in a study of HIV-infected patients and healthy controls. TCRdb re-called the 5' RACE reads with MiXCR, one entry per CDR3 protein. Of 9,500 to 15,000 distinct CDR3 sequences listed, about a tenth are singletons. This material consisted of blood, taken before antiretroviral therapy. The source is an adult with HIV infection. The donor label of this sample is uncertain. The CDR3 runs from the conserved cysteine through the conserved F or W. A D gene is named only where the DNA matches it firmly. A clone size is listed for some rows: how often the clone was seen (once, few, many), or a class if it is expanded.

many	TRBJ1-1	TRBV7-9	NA	TGTGCCAGCAGCCAGAACACTGAAGCTTTCTTT	CASSQNTEAFF
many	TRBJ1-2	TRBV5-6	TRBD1	TGTGCCAGCAGCTTGCCCCCGGGACAGTCTAACTATGGCTACACCTTC	CASSLPPGQSNYGYTF
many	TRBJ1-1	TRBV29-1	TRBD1	TGCAGCGCCTCCGGGACAGCTAGTGTGGCTTTCTTT	CSASGTASVAFF
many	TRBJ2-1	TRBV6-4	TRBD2	TGTGCCAGCACTCACCCAGGACTAGCCCTAACGGGGAGTGAGCAGTTCTTC	CASTHPGLALTGSEQFF
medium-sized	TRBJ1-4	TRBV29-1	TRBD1	TGCAGCGTTGAAGATACAGGGGCAGGTCTAGTAGGACTGTTTTTT	CSVEDTGAGLVGLFF
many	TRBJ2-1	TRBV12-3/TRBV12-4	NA	TGTGCCAGCAGTCCTAGGGGAGTGGGTCGCGATGAGCAGTTCTTC	CASSPRGVGRDEQFF
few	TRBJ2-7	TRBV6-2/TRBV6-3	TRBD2	TGTGCCAGCAGAAACCCCTATAGCGGGCAGCCCTACGAGCAGTACTTC	CASRNPYSGQPYEQYF
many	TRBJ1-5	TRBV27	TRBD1	TGTGCCAGCAGTCCGACAGGGGAACTTGAGCCCCAGCATTTT	CASSPTGELEPQHF
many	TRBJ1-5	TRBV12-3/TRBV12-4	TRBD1	TGTGCCAGCAGTTTGAGCGGAGAACAGGGGGAGCCCCAGCATTTT	CASSLSGEQGEPQHF
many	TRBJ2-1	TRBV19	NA	TGTGCCAGTAGTATAGCCGGCAGGGACACCCACAATGAGCAGTTCTTC	CASSIAGRDTHNEQFF
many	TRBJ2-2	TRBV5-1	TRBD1	TGCGCCAGCGGAGAGAAGACAGGGCCGTCCGGGGAGCTGTTTTTT	CASGEKTGPSGELFF
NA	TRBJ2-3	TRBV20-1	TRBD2	TGCAGTGCTCGTACGACTAGCGGGAGGACTGGAGATACGCAGTATTTT	CSARTTSGRTGDTQYF
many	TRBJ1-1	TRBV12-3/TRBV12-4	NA	TGTGCCAGCAAGGGTTTTCGGGGGAACACTGAAGCTTTCTTT	CASKGFRGNTEAFF
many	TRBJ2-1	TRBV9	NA	TGTGCCAGCAGCTCCCCGGGGGGCGGGAGCTCCTACAATGAGCAGTTCTTC	CASSSPGGGSSYNEQFF
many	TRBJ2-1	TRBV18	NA	TGTGCCAGCTCACCTAGCGGTAACAATGAGCAGTTCTTC	CASSPSGNNEQFF
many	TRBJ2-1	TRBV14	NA	TGTGCCAGCAGCCAAGCGCTTACTGAGCAGTTCTTC	CASSQALTEQFF
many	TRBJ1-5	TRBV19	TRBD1	TGTGCCAGTAGCCAGGGGGCCAATCAGCCCCAGCATTTT	CASSQGANQPQHF
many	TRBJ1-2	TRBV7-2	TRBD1	TGTGCCAGCAGCCCAACAGGGGGTCGTGGCTACACCTTC	CASSPTGGRGYTF
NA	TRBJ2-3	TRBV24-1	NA	TGTGCCACCAGCATACGGGGGGCCACAGATACGCAGTATTTT	CATSIRGATDTQYF
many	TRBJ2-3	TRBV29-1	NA	TGCAGCATCCGACAAGGAACAGATACGCAGTATTTT	CSIRQGTDTQYF
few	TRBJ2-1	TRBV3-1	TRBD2	TGTGCCAGCAGCCAGGGGACTAGCGGGAGGGTTGAGCAGTTCTTC	CASSQGTSGRVEQFF
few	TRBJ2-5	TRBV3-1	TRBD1	TGTGCCAGCAGCCGGACAGGGCACCAAGAGACCCAGTACTTC	CASSRTGHQETQYF
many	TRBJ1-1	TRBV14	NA	TGTGCCAGCAGCCTTTACAGGGCAACTGAAGCTTTCTTT	CASSLYRATEAFF
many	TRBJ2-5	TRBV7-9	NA	TGTGCCAGCAGCTTAGATGTAACAGCAGAGACCCAGTACTTC	CASSLDVTAETQYF
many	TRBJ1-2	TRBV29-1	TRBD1	TGCAGCGTGGCGGACAGGGGCGATGGCTACACCTTC	CSVADRGDGYTF
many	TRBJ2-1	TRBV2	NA	TGTGCCAGCAGTGACGCGGGGACAGCCGCCTACAATGAGCAGTTCTTC	CASSDAGTAAYNEQFF
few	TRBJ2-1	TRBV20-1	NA	TGCAGTGCTGGCGGTGAGGGGATGGCCTACAATGAGCAGTTCTTC	CSAGGEGMAYNEQFF
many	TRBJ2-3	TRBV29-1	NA	TGCAGCGTGAAGATAACAGATACGCAGTATTTT	CSVKITDTQYF
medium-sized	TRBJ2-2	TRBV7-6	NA	TGTGCCAGCGGAGAGCTAGAGGGGGGCACCGGGGAGCTGTTTTTT	CASGELEGGTGELFF
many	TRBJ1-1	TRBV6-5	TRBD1	TGTGCCAGCACCAAACCGGGACAGGGGACTGAAGCTTTCTTT	CASTKPGQGTEAFF
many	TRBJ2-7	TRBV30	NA	TGTGCCTGGAGTACGGTCCACCCCGCCGGGGAGCAGTACTTC	CAWSTVHPAGEQYF
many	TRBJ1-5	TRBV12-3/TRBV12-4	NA	TGTGCCAGCAGCCCCCATAGCAATCAGCCCCAGCATTTT	CASSPHSNQPQHF
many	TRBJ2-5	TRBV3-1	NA	TGTGCCAGCAACGGACGTACAGAGACCCAGTACTTC	CASNGRTETQYF
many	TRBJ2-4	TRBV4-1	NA	TGCGCCAGCAGCCAAGAGAAGATACTAGCCAAAAACATTCAGTACTTC	CASSQEKILAKNIQYF
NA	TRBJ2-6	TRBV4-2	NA	TGTGCCAGCAGCCAAGAGGGGGGTGGAGGGGCCAACGTCCTGACTTTC	CASSQEGGGGANVLTF
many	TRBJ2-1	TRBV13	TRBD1	TGTGCCAGCAGCTCGCCGGGACAGGGGGCCAATGAGCAGTTCTTC	CASSSPGQGANEQFF
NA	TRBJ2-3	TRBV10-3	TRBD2	TGTGCCATCAGTCGGCGGGAGGACCGCACAGATACGCAGTATTTT	CAISRREDRTDTQYF
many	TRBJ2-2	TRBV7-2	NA	TGTGCCAGCAGCCTTGTTACAGGGTCCGGGGAGCTGTTTTTT	CASSLVTGSGELFF
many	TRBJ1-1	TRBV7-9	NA	TGTGCCAGCAGCTCGGGGGTGTATGGGACTGAAGCTTTCTTT	CASSSGVYGTEAFF
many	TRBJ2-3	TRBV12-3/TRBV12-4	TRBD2	TGTGCCAGCAGTCTCACTAGCGGGGGGGCAGATACGCAGTATTTT	CASSLTSGGADTQYF
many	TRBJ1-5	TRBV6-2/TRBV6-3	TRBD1	TGTGCCAGCAGTACCCGACAGGGGAGTAATCAGCCCCAGCATTTT	CASSTRQGSNQPQHF
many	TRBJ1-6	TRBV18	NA	TGTGCCAGCTCAGAACAGGAAAATTCACCCCTCCACTTT	CASSEQENSPLHF
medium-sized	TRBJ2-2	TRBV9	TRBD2	TGTGCCAGCAGCGTAAGGCGGGAGGTAAAGAACACCGGGGAGCTGTTTTTT	CASSVRREVKNTGELFF
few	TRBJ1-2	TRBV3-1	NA	TGTGCCAGCAGCCAAGGGATGATGAAGGGCTACACCTTC	CASSQGMMKGYTF
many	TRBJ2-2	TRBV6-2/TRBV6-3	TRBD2	TGTGCCAGCAGTTACTCATCGGGGGGGACTTTGAACGGGGAGCTGTTTTTT	CASSYSSGGTLNGELFF
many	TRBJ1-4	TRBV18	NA	TGTGCCAGCTCACCACAGGCTAATGAAAAACTGTTTTTT	CASSPQANEKLFF
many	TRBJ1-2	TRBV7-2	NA	TGTGCCAGCAGCGAGAGAAGAAACTATGGCTACACCTTC	CASSERRNYGYTF
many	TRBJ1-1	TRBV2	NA	TGTGCCAGCAGTGGCGGGATTACAGGTTTTGGGACTGAAGCTTTCTTT	CASSGGITGFGTEAFF
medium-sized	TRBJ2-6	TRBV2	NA	TGTGCCAGCGGCAGCTCTGGGGCCAACGTCCTGACTTTC	CASGSSGANVLTF
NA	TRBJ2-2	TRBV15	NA	TGTGCCACCAGCAGAGATTGGGCGACATCCGGGGCCAAAACCGGGGAGCTGTTTTTT	CATSRDWATSGAKTGELFF
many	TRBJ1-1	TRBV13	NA	TGTGCCAGCAGCGTCACACAGAGAATGAACACTGAAGCTTTCTTT	CASSVTQRMNTEAFF
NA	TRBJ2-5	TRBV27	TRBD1	TGTGCCAGCAGTTTAACCTCGACAGGGCCACAGACCCAGTACTTC	CASSLTSTGPQTQYF
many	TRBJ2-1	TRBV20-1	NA	TGCAGTGCTAGAGATCAGGAGGGAAACTCCTACAATGAGCAGTTCTTC	CSARDQEGNSYNEQFF
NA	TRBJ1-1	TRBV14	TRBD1	TGTGCCAGCAGCCTCACTCTAACAGGGGGGGTGGCTTTCTTT	CASSLTLTGGVAFF
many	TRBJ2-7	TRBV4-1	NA	TGCGCCAGCAGCCAAGATGTGACGGGAGCTAATGAGCAGTACTTC	CASSQDVTGANEQYF